The T cell receptor beta chain under discussion was sequenced for a study of spatial heterogeneity in lung cancer. Each CDR3 protein is one row after TCRdb ran MiXCR on the 5' RACE reads. The data show 75,000 to 85,000 distinct CDR3 sequences, with approximately 20% seen just once and 6.2% held by the top ten. Time point denoted: sample taken at primary tumor resection. The input material, whole RNA from tumor, nontumor lung or frozen PBMC, was sequenced unsorted. This clonotype was seen more than once but under ten times. Looked up from germline, CDR1 is MNHEY and CDR2 is SVGAGI. There are 11 residues in the CDR3. V trimming: 10 bases; J trimming: 6 bases; junction bases outside the gene matches: 4.

The source of this sequence is a male donor with early-stage non-small cell lung cancer. The V gene is TRBV6-5, the J gene TRBJ2-3, with 7 positions matching TRBD2. The sequences come from PBMCs, collected at surgery. The CDR3: CATYSGDTQYF. The CDR3 DNA is TGTGCCACCTATAGCGGGGATACGCAGTATTTT.